A selection of T cell receptor beta chains follows, all from one sample in a study of identical twins. TCRdb used MiXCR to reprocess the 5' RACE reads, holding one entry per CDR3 protein. The sample carries around 690,000 distinct CDR3 sequences, approximately 22% recorded once. These data were likewise used in another study, on T cells expressing NK-cell markers.

Sequenced material: PBMCs. Receptor source: a woman aged 18-29 years in good health. Both conserved end residues are part of each CDR3. The order of the fields is D gene, J gene, clone size, V gene, CDR3 DNA, CDR3 protein. D genes are given only for firm matches. Expanded clones get a size class; other rows say once, few or many, or leave the size out.

d_gene: NA
j_gene: TRBJ2-1
abundance: few
v_gene: TRBV27
CDR3nt: TGTGCCAGCGGGGATCGGAAACTTTACAATGAGCAGTTCTTC
CDR3aa: CASGDRKLYNEQFF

d_gene: NA
j_gene: TRBJ2-7
abundance: NA
v_gene: TRBV5-1
CDR3nt: TGCGCCAGCAGCTTCGGGACGGTAGGGTACGAGCAGTACTTC
CDR3aa: CASSFGTVGYEQYF

d_gene: NA
j_gene: TRBJ2-2
abundance: few
v_gene: TRBV6-5
CDR3nt: TGTGCCAGCAGTTACTCGATTCGGGGGGCGATCGGGGAGCTGTTTTTT
CDR3aa: CASSYSIRGAIGELFF

d_gene: NA
j_gene: TRBJ2-4
abundance: few
v_gene: TRBV5-1
CDR3nt: TGCGCCAGCAGCTCGCTGGACGGACTATCTCTAAACATTCAGTACTTC
CDR3aa: CASSSLDGLSLNIQYF

d_gene: NA
j_gene: TRBJ2-1
abundance: NA
v_gene: TRBV7-3
CDR3nt: TGTGCCAGCAGCTTCGCCGGGACCGGTACCTTCAATGAGCAGTTCTTC
CDR3aa: CASSFAGTGTFNEQFF

d_gene: NA
j_gene: TRBJ2-2
abundance: few
v_gene: TRBV5-6
CDR3nt: TGTGCCAGCAGCTTGGGCTCCCTGACTAGGTTCGGGGAGCTGTTTTTT
CDR3aa: CASSLGSLTRFGELFF

d_gene: NA
j_gene: TRBJ1-5
abundance: NA
v_gene: TRBV5-1
CDR3nt: TGCGCCAGCAGACCTGGAGGGACGAGCAATCAGCCCCAGCATTTT
CDR3aa: CASRPGGTSNQPQHF

d_gene: NA
j_gene: TRBJ1-5
abundance: NA
v_gene: TRBV7-2
CDR3nt: TGTGCCAGCAGCTTAGATGACCAGCCCCAGCATTTT
CDR3aa: CASSLDDQPQHF

d_gene: NA
j_gene: TRBJ2-1
abundance: many
v_gene: TRBV10-2
CDR3nt: TGCGCCAGCGGGGGCTCGAGCTCCTACAATGAGCAGTTCTTC
CDR3aa: CASGGSSSYNEQFF

d_gene: NA
j_gene: TRBJ2-7
abundance: NA
v_gene: TRBV29-1
CDR3nt: TGCAGCGTTGAAGGCCTAGCCAACAATGAGCAGTACTTC
CDR3aa: CSVEGLANNEQYF

d_gene: TRBD2
j_gene: TRBJ2-2
abundance: few
v_gene: TRBV7-2
CDR3nt: TGTGCCAGCAGCTTCCTACTAGCGGGGTTTAACACCGGGGAGCTGTTTTTT
CDR3aa: CASSFLLAGFNTGELFF

d_gene: NA
j_gene: TRBJ1-4
abundance: few
v_gene: TRBV12-5
CDR3nt: TGTGCTAGTGGTGGTGGGGAACTGTTTTTT
CDR3aa: CASGGGELFF

d_gene: NA
j_gene: TRBJ2-1
abundance: NA
v_gene: TRBV20-1
CDR3nt: TGCAGAGCTCCTCTACAGGGCTATGAGCAGTTCTTC
CDR3aa: CRAPLQGYEQFF

d_gene: TRBD2
j_gene: TRBJ2-3
abundance: NA
v_gene: TRBV12-3/TRBV12-4
CDR3nt: TGTGCCAGCAGTTTGAGGTCTAGCGGGGGGCCAGATACGCAGTATTTT
CDR3aa: CASSLRSSGGPDTQYF

d_gene: NA
j_gene: TRBJ2-7
abundance: few
v_gene: TRBV20-1
CDR3nt: TGCAGTGCTAGAGATCCCCGGGACGTCCTACCCTACGAGCAGTACTTC
CDR3aa: CSARDPRDVLPYEQYF

d_gene: NA
j_gene: TRBJ1-2
abundance: many
v_gene: TRBV6-5
CDR3nt: TGTGCCAGCAGTTACGGTTCCGGGCGAGGCTACACCTTC
CDR3aa: CASSYGSGRGYTF

d_gene: TRBD2
j_gene: TRBJ2-5
abundance: NA
v_gene: TRBV9
CDR3nt: TGTGCCAGCAGCCCTCGAGCGGGGGTCCAAGAGACCCAGTACTTC
CDR3aa: CASSPRAGVQETQYF

d_gene: NA
j_gene: TRBJ2-1
abundance: few
v_gene: TRBV7-9
CDR3nt: TGTGCCAGCAGCGCCTCGGACTGGCGGAGGTACAATGAGCAGTTCTTC
CDR3aa: CASSASDWRRYNEQFF

d_gene: TRBD1
j_gene: TRBJ2-7
abundance: many
v_gene: TRBV27
CDR3nt: TGTGCCAGCAGTTCTCCGGGACAGGGGACCTACGAGCAGTACTTC
CDR3aa: CASSSPGQGTYEQYF

d_gene: TRBD2
j_gene: TRBJ2-1
abundance: NA
v_gene: TRBV20-1
CDR3nt: TGCAGTGCTAGCACTCCGGGACTAGCGTACAATGAGCAGTTCTTC
CDR3aa: CSASTPGLAYNEQFF

d_gene: NA
j_gene: TRBJ1-2
abundance: NA
v_gene: TRBV2
CDR3nt: TGTGCCAGCAGTACGCAGAACTATGGCTACACCTTC
CDR3aa: CASSTQNYGYTF

d_gene: TRBD2
j_gene: TRBJ2-7
abundance: few
v_gene: TRBV29-1
CDR3nt: TGCAGCGCTGGAACGGGACTAACCTACGAGCAGTACTTC
CDR3aa: CSAGTGLTYEQYF

d_gene: NA
j_gene: TRBJ2-1
abundance: few
v_gene: TRBV9
CDR3nt: TGTGCCAGCAGCGATTCCGTCGGGGGAAACTACAATGAGCAGTTCTTC
CDR3aa: CASSDSVGGNYNEQFF

d_gene: NA
j_gene: TRBJ2-3
abundance: few
v_gene: TRBV5-4
CDR3nt: TGTGCCAGCAGCTTGGTAATGGCGGATACAGATACGCAGTATTTT
CDR3aa: CASSLVMADTDTQYF

d_gene: NA
j_gene: TRBJ2-2
abundance: few
v_gene: TRBV6-1
CDR3nt: TGTGCCAGCAGTCCCCGGCTTGGAGTCACGGTTGGGCACACCGGGGAGCTGTTTTTT
CDR3aa: CASSPRLGVTVGHTGELFF

d_gene: NA
j_gene: TRBJ2-1
abundance: NA
v_gene: TRBV6-2/TRBV6-3
CDR3nt: TGTGCCAGCAGTTACTTTAAGGGGTGGGCCTACAATGAGCAGTTCTTC
CDR3aa: CASSYFKGWAYNEQFF

d_gene: TRBD2
j_gene: TRBJ2-7
abundance: NA
v_gene: TRBV25-1
CDR3nt: TGTGCCAGCAGTCCGGGGGGGTCTACCTACGAGCAGTACTTC
CDR3aa: CASSPGGSTYEQYF

d_gene: TRBD1
j_gene: TRBJ2-5
abundance: NA
v_gene: TRBV7-2
CDR3nt: TGTGCCAGCAGCTTTTCGACAGGGTATCAAGAGACCCAGTACTTC
CDR3aa: CASSFSTGYQETQYF

d_gene: TRBD2
j_gene: TRBJ2-6
abundance: NA
v_gene: TRBV3-1
CDR3nt: TGTGCCAGCAGCCAAGCCCTGCTGGGGGGGACCTTATCTGGGGCCAACGTCCTGACTTTC
CDR3aa: CASSQALLGGTLSGANVLTF

d_gene: NA
j_gene: TRBJ1-2
abundance: NA
v_gene: TRBV5-1
CDR3nt: TGCGCCAGCAGCTTTCAGTCAGAAGGGTATATGAGCTACACCTTC
CDR3aa: CASSFQSEGYMSYTF

d_gene: NA
j_gene: TRBJ2-1
abundance: NA
v_gene: TRBV20-1
CDR3nt: TGCAGTGCTGGAAAGGGACTGTCCGAGCAGTTCTTC
CDR3aa: CSAGKGLSEQFF

d_gene: NA
j_gene: TRBJ1-1
abundance: NA
v_gene: TRBV10-3
CDR3nt: TGTGCCATCATGAAAGAGACTGAAGCTTTCTTT
CDR3aa: CAIMKETEAFF

d_gene: NA
j_gene: TRBJ2-1
abundance: NA
v_gene: TRBV6-1
CDR3nt: TGTGCCAGCAAAATGTCGGACAGTCTTTACAATGAGCAGTTCTTC
CDR3aa: CASKMSDSLYNEQFF

d_gene: TRBD2
j_gene: TRBJ2-1
abundance: few
v_gene: TRBV10-2
CDR3nt: TGCGCCAGCAGTAACCTAGGGCGGGGGGGACATGAGCAGTTCTTC
CDR3aa: CASSNLGRGGHEQFF

d_gene: TRBD1
j_gene: TRBJ2-1
abundance: NA
v_gene: TRBV7-2
CDR3nt: TGTGCCAGCAGCTTCGGACAGGCCGGGTACAATGAGCAGTTCTTC
CDR3aa: CASSFGQAGYNEQFF

d_gene: TRBD1
j_gene: TRBJ1-1
abundance: NA
v_gene: TRBV9
CDR3nt: TGTGCCAGCAGCGGCGACAGGGGAGCTTTCTTT
CDR3aa: CASSGDRGAFF

d_gene: NA
j_gene: TRBJ2-7
abundance: NA
v_gene: TRBV10-3
CDR3nt: TGTGCCATCTCGACAATTGCCCACGAGCAGTACTTC
CDR3aa: CAISTIAHEQYF

d_gene: TRBD1
j_gene: TRBJ2-4
abundance: NA
v_gene: TRBV12-3/TRBV12-4
CDR3nt: TGTGCCAGCAGTTCACCGACAGGGGGAAACAACAAAAACATTCAGTACTTC
CDR3aa: CASSSPTGGNNKNIQYF

d_gene: TRBD2
j_gene: TRBJ2-1
abundance: NA
v_gene: TRBV10-3
CDR3nt: TGTGCCATCAGTGAGAGGGAGGGCTCCTACAATGAGCAGTTCTTC
CDR3aa: CAISEREGSYNEQFF

d_gene: NA
j_gene: TRBJ1-1
abundance: few
v_gene: TRBV3-1
CDR3nt: TGTGCCAGCAGCCGAGGGGCGTTTGCCGCTTTCTTT
CDR3aa: CASSRGAFAAFF

d_gene: TRBD2
j_gene: TRBJ2-1
abundance: NA
v_gene: TRBV3-1
CDR3nt: TGTGCCTTCAGTTTTGGGCGGGGCGGGGGGACCTCCTACAATGAGCAGTTCTTC
CDR3aa: CAFSFGRGGGTSYNEQFF